This record looks at one TCR beta chain sequence and its context. Its antigen is as yet unknown. For the second PCR, which ran for 7 to 11 cycles, a sample-barcoded 5' primer and a J-beta primer mix were used. Each sample yielded at least 3 million CDR3-containing paired-end reads. Each CDR3 protein gets one entry after TCRdb re-called the 5' RACE reads with MiXCR. The sample has 550,000 to 700,000 distinct CDR3 sequences, approximately 25% seen once. These data come from a study of blood T cells in healthy people across ages. Study information: There was about one barcoded beta molecule captured by template switching per two T cells. Study findings and constraints: Strongly correlated with naive T cell percentage was TCR beta diversity. Roughly linear age-related decline in beta diversity appeared, significant by age 40.

The ends were cut back, 0 bases at V and 2 bases at J, with 11 bases in the middle. The CDR3 is 16 amino acids. CDR1 is MNHNS and CDR2 is SASEGT in the germline V gene. The sequence was obtained from a woman in her 70s in good health. The sample consisted of blood. The chain employs TRBV6-1 and TRBJ2-1, with D possibly being TRBD2 (5 bases). CDR3: CASSEANGITYNEQFF. The CDR3 nucleotides read TGTGCCAGCAGTGAAGCAAACGGGATAACCTACAATGAGCAGTTCTTC.